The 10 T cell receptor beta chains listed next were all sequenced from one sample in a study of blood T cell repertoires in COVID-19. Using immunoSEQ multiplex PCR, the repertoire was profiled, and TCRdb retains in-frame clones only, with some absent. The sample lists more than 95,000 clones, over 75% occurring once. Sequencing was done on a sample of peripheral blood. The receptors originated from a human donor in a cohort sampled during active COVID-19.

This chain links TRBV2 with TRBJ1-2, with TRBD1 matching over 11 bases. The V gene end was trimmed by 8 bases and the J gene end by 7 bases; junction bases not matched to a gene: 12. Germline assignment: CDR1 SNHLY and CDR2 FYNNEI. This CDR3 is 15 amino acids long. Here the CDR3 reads CASALRWTGGVGYTF. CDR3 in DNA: TGTGCCAGCGCCCTCCGTTGGACAGGGGGCGTTGGCTACACCTTC.

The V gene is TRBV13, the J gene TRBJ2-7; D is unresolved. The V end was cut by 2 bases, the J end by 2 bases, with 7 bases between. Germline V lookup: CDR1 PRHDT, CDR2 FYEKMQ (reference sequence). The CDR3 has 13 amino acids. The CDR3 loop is CASSLPQAYEQYF. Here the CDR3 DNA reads TGTGCCAGCAGCTTACCTCAGGCCTACGAGCAGTACTTC. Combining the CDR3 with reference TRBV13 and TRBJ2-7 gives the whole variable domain AAGVIQSPRHLIKEKRETATLKCYPIPRHDTVYWYQQGPGQDPQFLISFYEKMQSDKGSIPDRFSAQQFSDYHSELNMSSLELGDSALYFCASSLPQAYEQYFGPGTRLTVT.

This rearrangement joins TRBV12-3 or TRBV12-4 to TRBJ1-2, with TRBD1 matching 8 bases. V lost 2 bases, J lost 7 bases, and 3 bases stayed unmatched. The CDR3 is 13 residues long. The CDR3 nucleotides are TGTGCCAGCAGTTTACAGGGGGCTAGTGGCTACACCTTC. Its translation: CASSLQGASGYTF.

The CDR3 bases are TGTGCCAGCTCACCACCGTTTACAGTCGGATTTCGTGAGACCCAGTACTTC. This codes for CASSPPFTVGFRETQYF. This chain joins TRBV18 and TRBJ2-5; no definite D call. This CDR3 region has 17 residues. V dropped 0 bases and J dropped 5 bases, with 19 bases sitting between them. The V gene's germline CDR1 is KGHSH and CDR2 LQKENI.

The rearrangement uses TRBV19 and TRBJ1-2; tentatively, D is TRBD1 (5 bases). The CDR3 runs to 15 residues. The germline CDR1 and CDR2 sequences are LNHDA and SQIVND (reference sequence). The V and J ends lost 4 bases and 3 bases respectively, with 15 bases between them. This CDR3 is CASSTTGLGYYGYTF. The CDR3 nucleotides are TGTGCCAGTAGTACAACAGGATTAGGCTACTATGGCTACACCTTC.

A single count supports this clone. CDR3 sequence: CASRTGGGQPQHF. The DNA for the CDR3 is TGTGCCAGCCGAACTGGGGGAGGGCAGCCCCAGCATTTT. The V gene is TRBV6-5, the J gene TRBJ1-5; D might be TRBD1 (5 bases). The V end was cut by 8 bases, the J end by 7 bases, with 15 bases between. The CDR3 runs 13 residues. Germline assignment: CDR1 MNHEY and CDR2 SVGAGI.

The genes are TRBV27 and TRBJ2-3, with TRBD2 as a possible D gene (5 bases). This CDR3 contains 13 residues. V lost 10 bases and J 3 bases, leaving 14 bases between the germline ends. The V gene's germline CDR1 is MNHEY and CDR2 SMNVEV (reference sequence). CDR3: CATHPLETDTQYF. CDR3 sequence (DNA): TGTGCCACCCATCCACTAGAAACAGATACGCAGTATTTT.

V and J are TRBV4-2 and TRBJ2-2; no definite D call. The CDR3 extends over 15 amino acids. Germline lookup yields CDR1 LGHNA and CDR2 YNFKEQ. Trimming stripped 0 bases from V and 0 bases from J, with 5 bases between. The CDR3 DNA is TGTGCCAGCAGCCAAGATTTAGCGAACACCGGGGAGCTGTTTTTT. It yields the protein CASSQDLANTGELFF.

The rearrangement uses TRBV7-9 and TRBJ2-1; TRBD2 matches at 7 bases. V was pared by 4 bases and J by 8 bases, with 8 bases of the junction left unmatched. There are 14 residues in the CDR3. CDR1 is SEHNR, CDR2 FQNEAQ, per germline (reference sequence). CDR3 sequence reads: CASSYLAEGDEQFF. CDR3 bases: TGTGCCAGCAGCTATCTAGCGGAAGGGGATGAGCAGTTCTTC.

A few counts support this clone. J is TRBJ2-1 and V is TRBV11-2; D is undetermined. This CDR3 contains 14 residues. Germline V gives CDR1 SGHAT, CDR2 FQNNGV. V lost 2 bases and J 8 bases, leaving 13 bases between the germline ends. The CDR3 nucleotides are TGTGCCAGCAGCTTAAGAGTTAGTCTAGATGAGCAGTTCTTC. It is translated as CASSLRVSLDEQFF. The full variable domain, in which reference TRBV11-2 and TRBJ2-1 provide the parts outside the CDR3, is EAGVAQSPRYKIIEKRQSVAFWCNPISGHATLYWYQQILGQGPKLLIQFQNNGVVDDSQLPKDRFSAERLKGVDSTLKIQPAKLEDSAVYLCASSLRVSLDEQFFGPGTRLTVL.